The entry that follows covers one T cell receptor (beta chain) sequence. The antigen is not known. V was clipped by 2 bases and J by 1 base, with 11 bases between them. Germline CDR1 and CDR2: MDHEN and SYDVKM. This CDR3 is 15 amino acids long. The data were obtained in a study of T cell repertoires in cytomegalovirus infection. Each CDR3 protein gets one entry after TCRdb re-called the reads with MiXCR. The table shows roughly 990,000 distinct CDR3 sequences, with around 29% occurring only once. The origin of this receptor is a human donor in good health (CMV status not recorded). Some clones in this sample may be carry-over from other donors' samples. The genes are TRBV28 and TRBJ1-1; a weak D match, TRBD1 (6 bases). Specimen: cultured CD8+ T cells from PBMCs, collected from culture after CMV antigen stimulation. CDR3: CASSLGGHTNTEAFF. The DNA for the CDR3 is TGTGCCAGCAGTTTAGGGGGACACACGAACACTGAAGCTTTCTTT.